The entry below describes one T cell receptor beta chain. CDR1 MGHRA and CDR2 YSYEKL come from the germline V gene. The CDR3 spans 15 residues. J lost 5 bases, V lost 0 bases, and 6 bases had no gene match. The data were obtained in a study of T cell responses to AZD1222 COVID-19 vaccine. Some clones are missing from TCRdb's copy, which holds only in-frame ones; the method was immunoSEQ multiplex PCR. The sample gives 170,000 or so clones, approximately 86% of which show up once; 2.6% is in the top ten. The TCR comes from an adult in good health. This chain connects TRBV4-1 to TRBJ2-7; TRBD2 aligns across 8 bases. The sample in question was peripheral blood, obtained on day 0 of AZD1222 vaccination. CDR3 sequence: CASSQEGLEGHEQYF. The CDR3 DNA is TGCGCCAGCAGCCAAGAGGGACTAGAAGGCCACGAGCAGTACTTC.